This T cell receptor delta chain comes out of a study of gamma delta lymphoproliferative disorders and STAT genes. Study summary: Gamma-chain libraries were built from at least 50 ng of genomic DNA with the LymphoTrack Dx TCRG Assay.

Genomic DNA from isolated PBMCs served as the sequencing template. This clone was counted between two and nine times. A far larger clone lies a single base away; this is likely a read error. Other DNA variants within this sample encode the same CDR3. The CDR3 sequence is 20 residues long. V gave up 2 bases and J gave up 0 bases, with 28 bases separating them. Germline loops: CDR1 TSWWSYY, CDR2 QGS. With CATT, TCRdb re-called clones from the multiplex PCR reads. The data hold roughly 1,100 delta-chain clones, with 1.5% to 1.9% observed a single time. This clonotype originated in a human donor in good health. This sequence joins TRDV1 and TRDJ4; TRDD2 might be the D (6 bases). The specimen was blood. As DNA, the CDR3 is TGTGCTCTTGGGGAAGGGTGGGATCCTCCTACCGTACTAGGAGCCAGACCCCTGATCTTT. Its translation is CALGEGWDPPTVLGARPLIF.